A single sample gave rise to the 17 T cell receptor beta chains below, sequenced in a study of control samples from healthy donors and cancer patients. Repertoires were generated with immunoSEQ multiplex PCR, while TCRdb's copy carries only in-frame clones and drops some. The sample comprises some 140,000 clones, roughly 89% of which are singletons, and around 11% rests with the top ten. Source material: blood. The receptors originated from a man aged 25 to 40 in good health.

The CDR3 coding sequence is TGTGCCAGCAGTTTGGGGGGATTTCGGGAAAAACTGTTTTTT. This encodes CASSLGGFREKLFF. The chain carries TRBV28 and TRBJ1-4, with D possibly matching TRBD1 (5 bases). Germline V lookup: CDR1 MDHEN, CDR2 SYDVKM. This CDR3 has 14 residues. Trimming shortened V by 3 bases and J by 8 bases, and 13 bases separated the two germline ends.

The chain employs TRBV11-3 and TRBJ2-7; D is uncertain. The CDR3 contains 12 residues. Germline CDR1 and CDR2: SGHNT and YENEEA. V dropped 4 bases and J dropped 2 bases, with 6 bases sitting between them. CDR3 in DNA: TGTGCCAGCAGCTCCCGGACCTACGAGCAGTACTTC. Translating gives CASSSRTYEQYF.

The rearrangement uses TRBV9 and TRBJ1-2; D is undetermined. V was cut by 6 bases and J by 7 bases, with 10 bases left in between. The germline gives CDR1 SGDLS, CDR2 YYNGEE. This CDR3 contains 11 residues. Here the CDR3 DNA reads TGTGCCAGCACGGGTCCCCCTGGCTACACCTTC. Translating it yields CASTGPPGYTF.

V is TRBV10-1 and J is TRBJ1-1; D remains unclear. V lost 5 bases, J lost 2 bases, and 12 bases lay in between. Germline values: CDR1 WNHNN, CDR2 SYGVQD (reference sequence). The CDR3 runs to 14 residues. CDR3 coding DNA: TGCGCCAGCAGTCGTTCTCGGAGAAACACTGAAGCTTTCTTT. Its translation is CASSRSRRNTEAFF.

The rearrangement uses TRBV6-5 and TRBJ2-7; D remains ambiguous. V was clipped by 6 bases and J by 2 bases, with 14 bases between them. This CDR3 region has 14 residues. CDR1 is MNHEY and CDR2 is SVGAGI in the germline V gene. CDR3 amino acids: CASRPTTGTYEQYF. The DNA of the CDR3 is TGTGCCAGCAGACCGACAACTGGGACCTACGAGCAGTACTTC.

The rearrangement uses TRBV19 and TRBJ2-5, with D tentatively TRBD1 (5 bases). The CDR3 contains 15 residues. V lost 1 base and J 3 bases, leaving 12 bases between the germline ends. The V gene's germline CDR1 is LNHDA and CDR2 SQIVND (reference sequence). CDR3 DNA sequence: TGTGCCAGTAGTATAGGTGGACAAATTAAAGAGACCCAGTACTTC. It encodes CASSIGGQIKETQYF. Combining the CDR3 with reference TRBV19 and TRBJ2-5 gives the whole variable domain DGGITQSPKYLFRKEGQNVTLSCEQNLNHDAMYWYRQDPGQGLRLIYYSQIVNDFQKGDIAEGYSVSREKKESFPLTVTSAQKNPTAFYLCASSIGGQIKETQYFGPGTRLLVL.

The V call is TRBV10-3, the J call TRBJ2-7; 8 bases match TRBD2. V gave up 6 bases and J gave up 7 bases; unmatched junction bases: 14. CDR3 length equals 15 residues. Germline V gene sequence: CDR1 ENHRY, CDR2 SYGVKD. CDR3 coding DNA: TGTGCCATCAGCAACATAGCGGGAAGGGAGTGGGAGCAGTACTTC. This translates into CAISNIAGREWEQYF.

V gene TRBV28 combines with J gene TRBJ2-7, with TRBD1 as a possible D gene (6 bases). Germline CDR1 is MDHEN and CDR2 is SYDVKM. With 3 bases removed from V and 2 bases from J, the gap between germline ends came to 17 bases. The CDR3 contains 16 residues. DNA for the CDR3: TGTGCCAGCAGTTTTCCCAATTACAGGGTTACCTACGAGCAGTACTTC. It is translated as CASSFPNYRVTYEQYF.

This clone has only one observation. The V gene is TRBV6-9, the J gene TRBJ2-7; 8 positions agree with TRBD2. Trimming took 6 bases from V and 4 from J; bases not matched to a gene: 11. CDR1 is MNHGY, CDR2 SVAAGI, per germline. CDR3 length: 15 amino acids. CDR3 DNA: TGTGCCAGCAGCGCAAGGCGAGCGGGAGCTTACGAGCAGTACTTC. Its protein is CASSARRAGAYEQYF.

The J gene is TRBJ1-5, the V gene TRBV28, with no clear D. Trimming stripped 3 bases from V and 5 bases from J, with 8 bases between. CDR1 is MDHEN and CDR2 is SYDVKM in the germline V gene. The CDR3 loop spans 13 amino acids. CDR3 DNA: TGTGCCAGCAGTTTCTTCGGGTATCAGCCCCAGCATTTT. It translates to CASSFFGYQPQHF.

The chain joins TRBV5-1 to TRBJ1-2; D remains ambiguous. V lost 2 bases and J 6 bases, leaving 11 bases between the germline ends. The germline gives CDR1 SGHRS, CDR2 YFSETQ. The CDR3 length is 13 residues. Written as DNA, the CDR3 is TGCGCCAGCAGCTTTACGGGGAGGGATGGCTACACCTTC. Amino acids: CASSFTGRDGYTF.

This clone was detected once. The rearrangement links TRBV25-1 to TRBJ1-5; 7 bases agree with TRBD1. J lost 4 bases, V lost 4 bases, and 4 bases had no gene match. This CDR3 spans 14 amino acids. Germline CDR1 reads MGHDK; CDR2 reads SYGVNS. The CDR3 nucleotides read TGTGCCAGCAGTGCGACAGGGCTTAATCAGCCCCAGCATTTT. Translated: CASSATGLNQPQHF.

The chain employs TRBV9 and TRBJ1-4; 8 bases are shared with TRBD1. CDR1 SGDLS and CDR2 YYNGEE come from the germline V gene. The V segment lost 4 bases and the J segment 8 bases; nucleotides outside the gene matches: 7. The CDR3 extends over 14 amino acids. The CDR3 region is CASSPGQGLEKLFF. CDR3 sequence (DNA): TGTGCCAGCAGCCCAGGACAGGGTTTGGAAAAACTGTTTTTT.

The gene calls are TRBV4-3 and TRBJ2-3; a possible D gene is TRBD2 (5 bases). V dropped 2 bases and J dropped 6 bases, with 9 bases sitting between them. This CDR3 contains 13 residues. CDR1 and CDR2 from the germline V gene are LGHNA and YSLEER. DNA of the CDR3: TGCGCCAGCAGCCAAAGTACGGGGGATACGCAGTATTTT. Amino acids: CASSQSTGDTQYF.

The CDR3 region has the DNA TGCGCCAGCAGCTTGGTTTGGAGGAACACCGGGGAGCTGTTTTTT. This codes for CASSLVWRNTGELFF. The rearrangement joins TRBV5-1 to TRBJ2-2; D gene unclear. Trimming removed 0 bases from V and 1 base from J, with 7 bases in between. The germline V gene encodes CDR1 SGHRS and CDR2 YFSETQ. CDR3 length: 15 amino acids.

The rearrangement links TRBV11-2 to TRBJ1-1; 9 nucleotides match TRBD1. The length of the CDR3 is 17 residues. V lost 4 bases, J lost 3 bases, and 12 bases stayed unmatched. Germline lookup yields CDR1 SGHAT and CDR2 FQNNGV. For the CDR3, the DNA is TGTGCCAGCAGCTCATACAGGGGGCGAAGGGAGCACACTGAAGCTTTCTTT. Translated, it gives CASSSYRGRREHTEAFF.

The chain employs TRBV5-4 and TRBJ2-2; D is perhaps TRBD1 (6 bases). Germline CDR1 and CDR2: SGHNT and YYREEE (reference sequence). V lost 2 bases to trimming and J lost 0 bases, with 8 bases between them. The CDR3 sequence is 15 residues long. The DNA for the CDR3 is TGTGCCAGCAGCTTACAGGGATCGAACACCGGGGAGCTGTTTTTT. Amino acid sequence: CASSLQGSNTGELFF.